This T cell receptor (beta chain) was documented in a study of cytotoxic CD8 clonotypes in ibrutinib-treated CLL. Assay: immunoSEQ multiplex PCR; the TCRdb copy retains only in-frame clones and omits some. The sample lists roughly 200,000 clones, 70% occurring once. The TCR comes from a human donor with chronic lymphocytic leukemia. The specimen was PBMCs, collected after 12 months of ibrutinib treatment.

The CDR3: CASSVRDHEQYF. The CDR3 nucleotides are TGTGCCAGCAGTGTCAGGGACCACGAGCAGTACTTC. The chain carries TRBV25-1 and TRBJ2-7, with D possibly being TRBD1 or TRBD2 (5 bases each). The germline V gene has CDR1 MGHDK and CDR2 SYGVNS. V shed 4 bases and J shed 5 bases, with 9 bases lying between them. This CDR3 contains 12 residues.